The 8 T cell receptor beta chains given below trace back to one sample, sequenced in a study of T cells in severe cutaneous drug reactions. TCR subtype-specific primers in iRepertoire multiplex PCR prepared libraries for bulk and single-cell sequencing. TCRdb reanalyzed the multiplex PCR reads and collapses them to one entry per CDR3 protein, without DNA. Found here are some 1,000 distinct CDR3 sequences; the top ten clones hold around 15%. Sequenced patients had Stevens-Johnson syndrome or toxic epidermal necrolysis caused by carbamazepine. The sequenced material came from PBMCs. The source of these receptors is a human donor with Stevens-Johnson syndrome, a severe cutaneous drug reaction.

This clonotype is large by frequency. CDR3 sequence: CASSPGVAAEAFF. The V gene is TRBV6-2 or TRBV6-3, the J gene TRBJ1-1. Germline values: CDR1 MNHEY, CDR2 SVGEGT. The CDR3 totals 13 residues.

This clonotype shows up as large by frequency. The V call is TRBV12-3 or TRBV12-4, the J call TRBJ2-1; without DNA, the TCRdb call of TRBD1 cannot be checked. The CDR3 is 13 amino acids. The CDR3 spells CASSFREGGEQFF.

Judged by frequency, this clonotype is large. V and J are TRBV6-5 and TRBJ1-5. CDR1 is MNHEY and CDR2 is SVGAGI in the germline V gene. This CDR3 is 14 amino acids long. This CDR3 is CASSYGGENQPQHF.

This clonotype is called medium-sized based on its frequency. The gene calls are TRBV5-1 and TRBJ2-1; the TRBD1 assignment by TCRdb is unverifiable without DNA. In germline, CDR1 is SGHRS, CDR2 YFSETQ. The CDR3 is 12 residues long. The CDR3 sequence: CASSPQGNEQFF.

Its frequency marks this clonotype as medium-sized (0.01 to 0.1%). The chain joins TRBV28 to TRBJ2-7; the TRBD1 assignment by TCRdb is unverifiable without DNA. The CDR3 totals 15 residues. The germline CDR1 and CDR2 sequences are MDHEN and SYDVKM. Here the CDR3 reads CASSLGTTGSYEQYF.

J is TRBJ1-1 and V is TRBV5-6. CDR1 is SGHDT and CDR2 is YYEEEE in the germline V gene. This CDR3 comprises 13 residues. The CDR3 is CASSLAGFTEAFF.

Measured by frequency, this clonotype is medium-sized. The V and J genes are TRBV14 and TRBJ1-1. Germline values: CDR1 SGHDN, CDR2 FVKESK. This CDR3 region has 13 residues. The CDR3 is CASSQSFYTEAFF. Combining the CDR3 with reference TRBV14 and TRBJ1-1 gives the whole variable domain EAGVTQFPSHSVIEKGQTVTLRCDPISGHDNLYWYRRVMGKEIKFLLHFVKESKQDESGMPNNRFLAERTGGTYSTLKVQPAELEDSGVYFCASSQSFYTEAFFGQGTRLTVV.

The chain carries TRBV20-1 and TRBJ2-3; TCRdb returns TRBD1, unconfirmable since there is no DNA. CDR1 is DFQATT and CDR2 is SNEGSKA in the germline V gene (reference sequence). This CDR3 contains 14 residues. CDR3 amino acids: CSAPGTGWSDTQYF.